This TCR beta chain derives from a study of T cell responses to AZD1222 COVID-19 vaccine. This CDR3 is built from 16 residues. CDR1 is MNHEY, CDR2 SMNVEV, per germline (reference sequence). Trimming stripped 7 bases from V and 3 bases from J, with 21 bases between. Sequencing was performed with immunoSEQ multiplex PCR; in TCRdb, only in-frame clones are kept and a portion is missing. The sample contains about 200,000 clones, approximately 92% of which appear only once. Points from the study as a whole: Nearly half of spike-specific TCRs reportedly target variant regions that are unmutated in the B.1.351 and B.1.1.7 variants.

On this clone itself: Its cognate antigen is unknown.

This clonotype was sampled from an adult who received the MenACWY meningococcal vaccine as a control. The chain recombines TRBV27 with TRBJ1-2; perhaps TRBD1 as D (5 bases). The specimen comprised peripheral blood, sampled 28 days after the second dose of the MenACWY control vaccine. The DNA for the CDR3 is TGTGCCAGCACCACCTTGTCGGGGCTAGCTTACTATGGCTACACCTTC. Protein sequence: CASTTLSGLAYYGYTF.